This entry is about one T cell receptor beta chain. Source study methods: The assay estimated nucleated cells by amplifying reference gene primers. Here immunoSEQ multiplex PCR was the method, and the copy in TCRdb shows in-frame clones only, minus some. Clonal size and the V and J genes are those of that table, whereas D and trimming came from the DNA. Of about 240,000 clones listed, more than 75% are singletons. The sample originates from a study of blood T cell repertoires in COVID-19. For the study at large: Acute and convalescent COVID-19 samples came from the United States, Italy and Spain. The cDNA or gDNA used as material had been derived from T cells, B-cell-depleted T cells, or PBMCs.

The CDR3 is 15 amino acids. V was trimmed by 7 bases and J by 2 bases, leaving 12 bases between them. Looked up from germline, CDR1 is MNHEY and CDR2 is SVGAGI. The specimen was peripheral blood. The TCR originated in a woman between 55 and 75 years old with active or convalescent COVID-19. The chain employs TRBV6-5 and TRBJ1-6, with TRBD1 as a possible D gene (6 bases). Here the CDR3 DNA reads TGTGCCAGCACCAGAGGACAGACCTATAATTCACCCCTCCACTTT. It is translated as CASTRGQTYNSPLHF.